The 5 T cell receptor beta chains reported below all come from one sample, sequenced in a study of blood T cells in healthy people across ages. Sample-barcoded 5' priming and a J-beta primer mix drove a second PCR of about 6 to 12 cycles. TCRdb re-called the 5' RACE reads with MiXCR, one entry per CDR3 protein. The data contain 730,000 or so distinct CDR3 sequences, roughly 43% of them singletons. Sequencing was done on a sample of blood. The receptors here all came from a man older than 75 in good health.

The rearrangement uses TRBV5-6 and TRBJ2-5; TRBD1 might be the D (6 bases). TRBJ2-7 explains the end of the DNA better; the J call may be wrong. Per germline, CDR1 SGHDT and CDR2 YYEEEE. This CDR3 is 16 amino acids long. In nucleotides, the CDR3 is TGTGCCAGCAGCAATTTGGCAGGGGTCTTTACCTACGAGCAGTACTTC. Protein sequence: CASSNLAGVFTYEQYF.

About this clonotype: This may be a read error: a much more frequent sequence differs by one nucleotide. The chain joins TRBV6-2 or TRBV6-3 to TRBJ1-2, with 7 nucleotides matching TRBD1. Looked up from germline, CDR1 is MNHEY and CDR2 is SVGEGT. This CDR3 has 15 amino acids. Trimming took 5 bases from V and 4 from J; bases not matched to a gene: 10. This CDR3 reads CASSDAGDRIYGYTF. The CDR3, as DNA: TGTGCCAGCAGTGACGCCGGGGACAGAATCTATGGCTACACCTTC.

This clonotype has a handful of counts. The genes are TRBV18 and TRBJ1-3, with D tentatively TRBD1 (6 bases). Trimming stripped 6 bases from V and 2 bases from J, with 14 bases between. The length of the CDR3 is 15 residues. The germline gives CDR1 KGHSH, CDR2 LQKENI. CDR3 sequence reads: CASSRDRSPGNTIYF. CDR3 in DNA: TGTGCCAGCTCCCGCGACAGGAGTCCTGGAAACACCATATATTTT.

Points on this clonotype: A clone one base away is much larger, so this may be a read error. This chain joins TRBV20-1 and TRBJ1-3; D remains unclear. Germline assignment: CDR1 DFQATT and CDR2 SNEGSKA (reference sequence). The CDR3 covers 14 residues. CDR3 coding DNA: TGCAGTGCTAAGTACCTACTCTCTGAAAACACCATATATTTT. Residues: CSAKYLLSENTIYF.

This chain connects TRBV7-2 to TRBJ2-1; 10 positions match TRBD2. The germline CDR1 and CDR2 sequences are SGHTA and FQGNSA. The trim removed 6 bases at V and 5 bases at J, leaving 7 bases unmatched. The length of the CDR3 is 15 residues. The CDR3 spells CASSRSGRADNEQFF. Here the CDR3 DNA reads TGTGCCAGCAGTCGAAGCGGGAGGGCCGACAATGAGCAGTTCTTC.